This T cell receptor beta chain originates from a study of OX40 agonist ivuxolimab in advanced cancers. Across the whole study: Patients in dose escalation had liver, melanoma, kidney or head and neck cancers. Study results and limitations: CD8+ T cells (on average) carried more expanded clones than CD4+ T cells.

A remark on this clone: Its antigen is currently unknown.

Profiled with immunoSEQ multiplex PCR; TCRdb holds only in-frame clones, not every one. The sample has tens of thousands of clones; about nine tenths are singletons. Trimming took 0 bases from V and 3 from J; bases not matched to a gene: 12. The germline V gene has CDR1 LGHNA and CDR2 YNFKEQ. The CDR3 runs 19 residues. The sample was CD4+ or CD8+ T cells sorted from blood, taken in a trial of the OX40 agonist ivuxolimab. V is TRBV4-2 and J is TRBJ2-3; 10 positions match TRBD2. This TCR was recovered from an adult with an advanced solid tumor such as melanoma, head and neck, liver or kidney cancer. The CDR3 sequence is CASSQDWPSGSLRTDTQYF. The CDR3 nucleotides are TGTGCCAGCAGCCAAGATTGGCCTAGCGGGAGCCTGAGGACAGATACGCAGTATTTT.